This passage covers 23 T cell receptor beta chains from one sample sequenced in a study of cytomegalovirus exposure and HLA in healthy donors. Primers included in the PCR were 60 Vbeta and 13 Jbeta primers. Method: immunoSEQ multiplex PCR; TCRdb's copy keeps in-frame clones and lacks some. The table has about 52,000 clones, about three quarters seen once. Sample: PBMCs. These receptors were collected from a man aged 18 to 30 in good health and CMV-seronegative.

The chain uses TRBV18 and TRBJ2-7; tentatively, D is TRBD1 (5 bases). The V gene lost 2 bases and the J gene lost 0 bases, with 11 bases spanning the gap. The CDR3 runs 15 residues. CDR1 and CDR2 from the germline V gene are KGHSH and LQKENI. CDR3 protein: CASSPKQASSYEQYF. In nucleotides, the CDR3 is TGTGCCAGCTCACCAAAACAGGCGAGCTCCTACGAGCAGTACTTC.

This chain connects TRBV4-1 to TRBJ1-3; possible D gene TRBD1, 6 bases. The CDR3 loop spans 16 amino acids. Germline CDR1 MGHRA, CDR2 YSYEKL. Deletions cut 4 bases from V and 0 bases from J, with 13 bases between. CDR3 region: CASSRAPGVSGNTIYF. In DNA, the CDR3 is TGCGCCAGCAGCCGCGCCCCAGGGGTCTCTGGAAACACCATATATTTT.

The V and J genes are TRBV29-1 and TRBJ1-5, with a tentative D call TRBD1 (5 bases). Germline V gene data show CDR1 as SQVTM and CDR2 as ANQGSEA. Trimming pared 8 bases from V and 3 bases from J, leaving 11 bases between. The CDR3 sequence is 12 residues long. The CDR3 spells CSTGGNNQPQHF. The CDR3 DNA reads TGCAGCACGGGGGGGAACAATCAGCCCCAGCATTTT.

This rearrangement joins TRBV6-5 to TRBJ1-1; D ambiguous. Germline CDR1 and CDR2: MNHEY and SVGAGI. The V end was cut by 5 bases, the J end by 1 base, with 8 bases between. This CDR3 is 13 amino acids long. CDR3: CASSNPGNTEAFF. CDR3 nucleotide sequence: TGTGCCAGCAGTAACCCAGGGAACACTGAAGCTTTCTTT.

V and J are TRBV11-2 and TRBJ2-3; TRBD2 aligns across 10 bases. V lost 1 base to trimming and J lost 4 bases; unmatched junction nucleotides: 5. The germline V gene encodes CDR1 SGHAT and CDR2 FQNNGV. The CDR3 loop spans 16 amino acids. This CDR3 is CASSLVSGRAADTQYF. CDR3 bases: TGTGCCAGCAGCTTAGTCAGCGGGAGGGCCGCAGATACGCAGTATTTT.

The chain combines TRBV11-2 with TRBJ2-6, with 8 bases matching TRBD1. The germline gives CDR1 SGHAT, CDR2 FQNNGV. V lost 3 bases to trimming and J lost 0 bases; unmatched junction nucleotides: 7. The CDR3 length is 18 residues. The CDR3 reads CASSLLGQALSGANVLTF. As DNA, the CDR3 is TGTGCCAGCAGCTTGTTGGGACAGGCTCTCTCTGGGGCCAACGTCCTGACTTTC. Full variable domain (rest looked up from reference TRBV11-2 and TRBJ2-6): EAGVAQSPRYKIIEKRQSVAFWCNPISGHATLYWYQQILGQGPKLLIQFQNNGVVDDSQLPKDRFSAERLKGVDSTLKIQPAKLEDSAVYLCASSLLGQALSGANVLTFGAGSRLTVL.

This clone appeared a single time. The chain joins TRBV25-1 to TRBJ1-2; D gene uncertain. This CDR3 comprises 12 residues. The V gene's germline CDR1 is MGHDK and CDR2 SYGVNS. Trimming removed 3 bases from V and 8 bases from J, with 10 bases in between. Here the CDR3 DNA reads TGTGCCAGCAGTGACTCCCCCCTAGGCTACACCTTC. This encodes CASSDSPLGYTF.

This chain links TRBV6-1 with TRBJ1-1; D possibly corresponds to TRBD1 (6 bases). The germline gives CDR1 MNHNS, CDR2 SASEGT. Trimming removed 6 bases at V and 0 bases at J, with 11 bases between. This CDR3 has 14 residues. CDR3 amino acids: CASRETGMNTEAFF. CDR3 in DNA: TGTGCCAGCAGAGAGACAGGCATGAACACTGAAGCTTTCTTT.

V gene TRBV25-1 combines with J gene TRBJ2-1, with D perhaps TRBD2 (5 bases). There are 16 residues in the CDR3. The germline V and J ends were trimmed by 1 base and 3 bases, with 13 bases remaining between them. Looked up from germline, CDR1 is MGHDK and CDR2 is SYGVNS. The DNA for the CDR3 is TGTGCCAGCAGTGAATCTCGGGGTCCGAACTACAATGAGCAGTTCTTC. Translated: CASSESRGPNYNEQFF.

CDR3 nucleotide sequence: TGCGCCAGCAGCCTACGCCTAGGGGGCCGCGAGACCCAGTACTTC. It translates to CASSLRLGGRETQYF. V and J are TRBV4-3 and TRBJ2-5; 7 bases map to TRBD1. Germline values: CDR1 LGHNA, CDR2 YSLEER. This CDR3 is built from 15 residues. After removal of 4 bases from V and 5 bases from J, the junction contained 10 bases not matched to a gene.

V gene TRBV7-2 combines with J gene TRBJ1-4; D unresolved. The length of the CDR3 is 14 residues. Trimming took off 1 base at V and 7 bases at J, with 10 bases between the two ends. CDR1 and CDR2 (germline): SGHTA, FQGNSA. The CDR3 here is CASSLVGVSEKLFF. The CDR3, as DNA: TGTGCCAGCAGCTTAGTGGGAGTAAGTGAAAAACTGTTTTTT.

V and J are TRBV4-2 and TRBJ2-2; 13 nucleotides agree with TRBD2. V shed 3 bases and J 1 base; nucleotides not matched to a gene: 8. CDR1 and CDR2 from the germline V gene are LGHNA and YNFKEQ. The CDR3 consists of 19 residues. CDR3 sequence reads: CASSHGSGLAGENTGELFF. The CDR3 nucleotides read TGTGCCAGCAGCCACGGCTCCGGACTAGCGGGAGAGAACACCGGGGAGCTGTTTTTT.

The rearrangement links TRBV18 to TRBJ1-5, with 8 bases that match TRBD1. The CDR3 has 15 amino acids. Germline trimming cut 3 bases from V and 2 bases from J; bases unmatched to any gene: 3. Germline CDR1 and CDR2: KGHSH and LQKENI. The CDR3: CASSPGQGGNQPQHF. In DNA, the CDR3 is TGTGCCAGCTCACCCGGACAGGGCGGCAATCAGCCCCAGCATTTT. Variable domain in full (rest from reference TRBV18 and TRBJ1-5): NAGVMQNPRHLVRRRGQEARLRCSPMKGHSHVYWYRQLPEEGLKFMVYLQKENIIDESGMPKERFSAEFPKEGPSILRIQQVVRGDSAAYFCASSPGQGGNQPQHFGDGTRLSIL.

The chain employs TRBV13 and TRBJ2-7, with 9 nucleotides matching TRBD2. J lost 0 bases, V lost 5 bases, and 8 bases had no gene match. The CDR3 runs 16 residues. CDR1 is PRHDT, CDR2 FYEKMQ, per germline (reference sequence). The CDR3 nucleotides are TGTGCCAGCAGCCCACGACTAGCGGAATTCTCCTACGAGCAGTACTTC. Amino acid sequence: CASSPRLAEFSYEQYF.

The chain joins TRBV6-5 to TRBJ1-2, with 7 bases that match TRBD1. The germline CDR1 and CDR2 sequences are MNHEY and SVGAGI. The CDR3 runs 14 residues. V gave up 7 bases and J gave up 7 bases; unmatched junction bases: 12. The CDR3 DNA follows: TGTGCCAGCAAGAGCGGACAGGCGATCCTTGGCTACACCTTC. Translated, it gives CASKSGQAILGYTF.

This rearrangement joins TRBV5-6 to TRBJ2-7; 13 nucleotides line up with TRBD2. The CDR3 covers 17 residues. The germline V gene has CDR1 SGHDT and CDR2 YYEEEE. Trimming took 2 bases from V and 1 from J; bases not matched to a gene: 6. This chain's CDR3 is CASSFLTSGRGSYEQYF. DNA of the CDR3: TGTGCCAGCAGCTTCCTCACTAGCGGGAGGGGGTCCTACGAGCAGTACTTC.

The V and J genes are TRBV25-1 and TRBJ2-1, with 9 bases aligning to TRBD2. CDR1 is MGHDK, CDR2 SYGVNS, per germline. This CDR3 contains 15 residues. The ends lost 6 bases at V and 5 bases at J; junction bases unmatched: 8. CDR3 bases: TGTGCCAGCAGGGGTTTCGGACTAGCGAACAATGAGCAGTTCTTC. Residues: CASRGFGLANNEQFF.

This clone was counted a single time. The rearrangement joins TRBV7-8 to TRBJ2-7; D gene ambiguous. The CDR3 consists of 14 residues. The germline gives CDR1 SGHVS, CDR2 FQNEAQ. Trimming removed 5 bases from V and 0 bases from J, with 11 bases in between. The CDR3 loop reads CASSESPSSYEQYF. CDR3 sequence (DNA): TGTGCCAGCAGCGAGAGCCCAAGCTCCTACGAGCAGTACTTC. Complete variable domain (other parts from reference TRBV7-8 and TRBJ2-7): GAGVSQSPRYKVAKRGQDVALRCDPISGHVSLFWYQQALGQGPEFLTYFQNEAQLDKSGLPSDRFFAERPEGSVSTLKIQRTQQEDSAVYLCASSESPSSYEQYFGPGTRLTVT.

V gene TRBV5-4 combines with J gene TRBJ1-1, with D perhaps TRBD1 (6 bases). CDR1 and CDR2 from the germline V gene are SGHNT and YYREEE (reference sequence). The CDR3 covers 15 residues. Trimming took off 0 bases at V and 0 bases at J, with 9 bases between the two ends. CDR3 residues: CASSLVGQLNTEAFF. The CDR3 region has the DNA TGTGCCAGCAGCTTGGTCGGACAGCTGAACACTGAAGCTTTCTTT.

V usage is TRBV29-1 and J usage is TRBJ1-2, with D possibly matching TRBD1 (5 bases). Germline CDR1 reads SQVTM; CDR2 reads ANQGSEA. The CDR3 has 12 amino acids. The V gene lost 5 bases and the J gene lost 3 bases, with 10 bases spanning the gap. The CDR3 region is CSVFGGDYGYTF. Written as DNA, the CDR3 is TGCAGCGTTTTTGGGGGGGACTATGGCTACACCTTC.

The rearrangement uses TRBV7-9 and TRBJ2-3, with D perhaps matching TRBD1 (6 bases). CDR3 length: 15 residues. V dropped 2 bases and J dropped 4 bases, with 13 bases sitting between them. Looked up from germline, CDR1 is SEHNR and CDR2 is FQNEAQ (reference sequence). CDR3 DNA: TGTGCCAGCAGCTTATTTGACAGGTTAGCAGATACGCAGTATTTT. Its protein product is CASSLFDRLADTQYF.

The rearrangement joins TRBV4-1 to TRBJ2-7; a weak D match, TRBD2 (6 bases). The CDR3 contains 15 residues. The germline gives CDR1 MGHRA, CDR2 YSYEKL. Deletions cut 0 bases from V and 5 bases from J, with 14 bases between. As DNA, the CDR3 is TGCGCCAGCAGCCAAGATCTGACTAGTTTCGACGAGCAGTACTTC. It encodes CASSQDLTSFDEQYF.

The V call is TRBV4-2, the J call TRBJ2-7, with TRBD2 matching over 11 bases. Germline V gene sequence: CDR1 LGHNA, CDR2 YNFKEQ. This CDR3 has 16 residues. V shed 3 bases and J 3 bases; nucleotides not matched to a gene: 7. The CDR3 nucleotides are TGTGCCAGCAGCCACCCCTTAGCGGGAGGGAACTACGAGCAGTACTTC. Its translation: CASSHPLAGGNYEQYF.